This is a list of T cell receptor beta chains from one sample in a study of blood T cell repertoires in COVID-19. Sequencing used immunoSEQ multiplex PCR; TCRdb keeps in-frame clones, though not all of them. The data hold around 270,000 clones, with over 75% observed a single time. Input material: PBMCs or T cells enriched from blood (not recorded which). These receptors all come from a woman between 40 and 55 years old who had been exposed to COVID-19. Each CDR3 is given with its conserved first and last residue. Fields, in order: CDR3 DNA, CDR3 protein, D gene, J gene, clone size, V gene. The D gene is left open where the match is weak. Some rows have no size entry. The others give once, few or many, or a class for an expanded clone.

CDR3 DNA: TGTGCCAGCAGCTTGATCGGGGGCACTAGCGGTTCGTGGACCCAGTACTTC
CDR3 protein: CASSLIGGTSGSWTQYF
D gene: TRBD2
J gene: TRBJ2-5
clone size: -
V gene: TRBV5-1

CDR3 DNA: TGTGCCAGCAGCCCCATCGGGGAGCTGTTTTTT
CDR3 protein: CASSPIGELFF
D gene: -
J gene: TRBJ2-2
clone size: -
V gene: TRBV28

CDR3 DNA: TGTGCCAGCAGCTTAGACGGTCAGCCCCAGCATTTT
CDR3 protein: CASSLDGQPQHF
D gene: -
J gene: TRBJ1-5
clone size: -
V gene: TRBV7-9

CDR3 DNA: TGTGCCAGTAGTCTTCAGCGTGGAAACACCATATATTTT
CDR3 protein: CASSLQRGNTIYF
D gene: -
J gene: TRBJ1-3
clone size: few
V gene: TRBV19

CDR3 DNA: TGTGCCATCACAACAGGGGATACGCAGTATTTT
CDR3 protein: CAITTGDTQYF
D gene: -
J gene: TRBJ2-3
clone size: -
V gene: TRBV7-9

CDR3 DNA: TGCAGCGTCTCGACGGGACAGGCAGGAAACACCATATATTTT
CDR3 protein: CSVSTGQAGNTIYF
D gene: TRBD1
J gene: TRBJ1-3
clone size: -
V gene: TRBV29-1

CDR3 DNA: TGTGCCACCAGCGATTTAGCGGGAGTAGGCAATGAGCAGTTCTTC
CDR3 protein: CATSDLAGVGNEQFF
D gene: TRBD2
J gene: TRBJ2-1
clone size: -
V gene: TRBV15

CDR3 DNA: TGTGCCAGCATGGGACAGGGGAAAGATTATGGCTACACCTTC
CDR3 protein: CASMGQGKDYGYTF
D gene: TRBD1
J gene: TRBJ1-2
clone size: -
V gene: TRBV2

CDR3 DNA: TGTGCCAGCTCACCACTGGCAGGGAGGGGCACAGATACGCAGTATTTT
CDR3 protein: CASSPLAGRGTDTQYF
D gene: TRBD2
J gene: TRBJ2-3
clone size: -
V gene: TRBV18

CDR3 DNA: TGTGCCAGCAGGCCCGACGGGAGAGACTATGGCTACACCTTC
CDR3 protein: CASRPDGRDYGYTF
D gene: -
J gene: TRBJ1-2
clone size: -
V gene: TRBV5-4

CDR3 DNA: TGTGCCAGCAGCCAGGGACAGGGAGGGTTTGGCTACACCTTC
CDR3 protein: CASSQGQGGFGYTF
D gene: TRBD1
J gene: TRBJ1-2
clone size: -
V gene: TRBV4-2

CDR3 DNA: TGCGCCAGCAGCCCCGGACTAGCGGGACTCGGCTACAATGAGCAGTTCTTC
CDR3 protein: CASSPGLAGLGYNEQFF
D gene: TRBD2
J gene: TRBJ2-1
clone size: -
V gene: TRBV4-1

CDR3 DNA: TGTGCCATCAGTGGGCCGGGACAGGGGATAGAGACCCAGTACTTC
CDR3 protein: CAISGPGQGIETQYF
D gene: TRBD1
J gene: TRBJ2-5
clone size: -
V gene: TRBV10-3

CDR3 DNA: TGTGCCAGTAGTCTTCTGACAAGCCAGCCCCAGCATTTT
CDR3 protein: CASSLLTSQPQHF
D gene: -
J gene: TRBJ1-5
clone size: -
V gene: TRBV19

CDR3 DNA: TGTGCCAGCAGCATTGGGGGGGACCTAAACACTGAAGCTTTCTTT
CDR3 protein: CASSIGGDLNTEAFF
D gene: -
J gene: TRBJ1-1
clone size: -
V gene: TRBV21-1

CDR3 DNA: TGTGCCACCCGACAGGGGGCAAACAGTGAGCAGTTCTTC
CDR3 protein: CATRQGANSEQFF
D gene: TRBD1
J gene: TRBJ2-1
clone size: -
V gene: TRBV27

CDR3 DNA: TGTGCCAGCAGTTTAAAAAGGGGGCAGATAGAGACCCAGTACTTC
CDR3 protein: CASSLKRGQIETQYF
D gene: TRBD1
J gene: TRBJ2-5
clone size: -
V gene: TRBV27

CDR3 DNA: TGCAGCGTTGAGCCAGGGGGTGAAGAGACCCAGTACTTC
CDR3 protein: CSVEPGGEETQYF
D gene: TRBD1
J gene: TRBJ2-5
clone size: -
V gene: TRBV29-1

CDR3 DNA: TGCAGCGTTGAACAACTTCGCAGGATTTACAATGAGCAGTTCTTC
CDR3 protein: CSVEQLRRIYNEQFF
D gene: -
J gene: TRBJ2-1
clone size: -
V gene: TRBV29-1

CDR3 DNA: TGTGCCAGCAGCTTTAGGGAGGGCTATTCACCCCTCCACTTT
CDR3 protein: CASSFREGYSPLHF
D gene: -
J gene: TRBJ1-6
clone size: -
V gene: TRBV5-6

CDR3 DNA: TGTGCCAGCAGCCCCCCCCGGGACTACCCGTTAGATGAGCAGTTCTTC
CDR3 protein: CASSPPRDYPLDEQFF
D gene: TRBD2
J gene: TRBJ2-1
clone size: -
V gene: TRBV27

CDR3 DNA: TGTGCCAGCAGCTTAGGTGCGTGGGAGTCGAACACTGAAGCTTTCTTT
CDR3 protein: CASSLGAWESNTEAFF
D gene: -
J gene: TRBJ1-1
clone size: -
V gene: TRBV11-2

CDR3 DNA: TGTGCCAGTAGCATAGGTAGACAGGGTACGGCTTTCTTT
CDR3 protein: CASSIGRQGTAFF
D gene: TRBD1
J gene: TRBJ1-1
clone size: -
V gene: TRBV19